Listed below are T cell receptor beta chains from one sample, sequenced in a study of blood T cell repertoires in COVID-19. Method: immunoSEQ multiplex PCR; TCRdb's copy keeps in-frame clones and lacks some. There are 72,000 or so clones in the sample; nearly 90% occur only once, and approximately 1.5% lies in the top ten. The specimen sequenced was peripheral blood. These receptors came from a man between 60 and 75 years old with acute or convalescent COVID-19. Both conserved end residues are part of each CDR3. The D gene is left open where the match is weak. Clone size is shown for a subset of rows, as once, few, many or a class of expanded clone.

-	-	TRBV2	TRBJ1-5	TGTGCCAGCAGTGAAGGAGGGCTTCAGCCCCAGCATTTT	CASSEGGLQPQHF
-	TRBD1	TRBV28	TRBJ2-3	TGTGCCAGCAGTTTGACCAGGGACAGGACGACAGATACGCAGTATTTT	CASSLTRDRTTDTQYF
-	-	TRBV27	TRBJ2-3	TGTGCCAGCAGTCTAAATAATTTCGATCTCCTCCGAACGCGGGACAGCCTCACAGATACGCAGTATTTT	CASSLNNFDLLRTRDSLTDTQYF
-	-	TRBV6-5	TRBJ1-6	TGTGCCAGCAGTTACGGTCAGTCCTATAATTCACCCCTCCACTTT	CASSYGQSYNSPLHF
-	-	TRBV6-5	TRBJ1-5	TGTGCCAGCAGTTGGGGCGGGGTAGATCAGCCCCAGCATTTT	CASSWGGVDQPQHF
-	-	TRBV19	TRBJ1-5	TGTGCCAGTAGTATTCGTGCAGGGTCTGGGCAGCCCCAGCATTTT	CASSIRAGSGQPQHF
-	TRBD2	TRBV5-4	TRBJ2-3	TGTGCCAGCAGCCCGGATGGGGCGGGGGGCACAGATACGCAGTATTTT	CASSPDGAGGTDTQYF
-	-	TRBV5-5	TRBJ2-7	TGTGCCAGCAGCTCGGGTGATGGCGGCAGGGTACACGAGCAGTACTTC	CASSSGDGGRVHEQYF
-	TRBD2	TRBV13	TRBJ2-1	TGTGCCAGCAGCTTAGGCCTAGGGCGGGGGGCTATATACAATGAGCAGTTCTTC	CASSLGLGRGAIYNEQFF
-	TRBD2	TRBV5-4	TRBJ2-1	TGTGCCAGCAGCCGACTAGCGGGGGGGCACAATGAGCAGTTCTTC	CASSRLAGGHNEQFF
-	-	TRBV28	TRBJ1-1	TGTGCCAGCAGTTTCCCTAACACTGAAGCTTTCTTT	CASSFPNTEAFF
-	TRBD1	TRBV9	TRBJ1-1	TGTGCCAGCAGCGTAGGGGGGACAGGGTCTTGGGCTTTCTTT	CASSVGGTGSWAFF
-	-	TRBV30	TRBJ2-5	TGTGCCTGGAGTGTAACCTCGGGATTACAAGAGACCCAGTACTTC	CAWSVTSGLQETQYF
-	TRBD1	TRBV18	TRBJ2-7	TGTGCCAGCTCACTGAGGACAGGGGCCTCCTACGAGCAGTACTTC	CASSLRTGASYEQYF
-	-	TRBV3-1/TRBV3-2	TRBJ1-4	TGTGCCAGCAGCCAAGAAGGGGCGTGGACCTACGAAAAACTGTTTTTT	CASSQEGAWTYEKLFF
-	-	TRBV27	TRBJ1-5	TGTGCCAGCAGTTCGACGCGGAATCAGCCCCAGCATTTT	CASSSTRNQPQHF
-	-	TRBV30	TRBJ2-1	TGTGCCTGGAGTGTACGTGGGGGGGCAGCCTACAATGAGCAGTTCTTC	CAWSVRGGAAYNEQFF
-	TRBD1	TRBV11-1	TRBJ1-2	TGTGCCAGCAGCTTTCCGGGGACAGGACATGGCTACACCTTC	CASSFPGTGHGYTF
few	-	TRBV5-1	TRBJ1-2	TGCGCCAGCAGCTTGGGTTCCGGGGGTGATTTCTATGGCTACACCTTC	CASSLGSGGDFYGYTF
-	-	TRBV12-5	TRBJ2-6	TGTGCTAGTGGTTTGGTTCAGTTTACCTCTGGGGCCAACGTCCTGACTTTC	CASGLVQFTSGANVLTF
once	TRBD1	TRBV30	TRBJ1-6	TGTGCCTGGAGTGTGGGACAGGATAAAGGGGGTTCACCCCTCCACTTT	CAWSVGQDKGGSPLHF
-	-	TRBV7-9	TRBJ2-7	TGTGCCAGCAGCTGGGGACAAAGGGGTTACGAGCAGTACTTC	CASSWGQRGYEQYF
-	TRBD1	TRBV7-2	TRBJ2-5	TGTGCCAGCAGCTGGGGGTGGACAGGGGTGGAGGAGACCCAGTACTTC	CASSWGWTGVEETQYF
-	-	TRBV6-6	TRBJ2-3	TGTGCCAGCAGAGGGGATAGGGACACAGATACGCAGTATTTT	CASRGDRDTDTQYF
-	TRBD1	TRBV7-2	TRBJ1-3	TGTGCCAGCAGACCCGACAGGGGCCCTGGAAACACCATATATTTT	CASRPDRGPGNTIYF
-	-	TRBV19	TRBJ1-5	TGTGCCAGTAGTATACCTAATCAGCCCCAGCATTTT	CASSIPNQPQHF
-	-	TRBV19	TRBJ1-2	TGTGCCAGTAGTATCGCTTCTCCTGGGGGCCACTATGGCTACACCTTC	CASSIASPGGHYGYTF
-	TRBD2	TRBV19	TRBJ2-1	TGTGCCAGTAGTACTAACGGGGGGGTCGGCAATGAGCAGTTCTTC	CASSTNGGVGNEQFF
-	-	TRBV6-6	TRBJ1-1	TGTGCCAGCAGTTACTCGGAGTTGGACACTGAAGCTTTCTTT	CASSYSELDTEAFF
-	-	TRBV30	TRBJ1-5	TGTGCCTGGAGTCAAGGGGCGGATCAGCCCCAGCATTTT	CAWSQGADQPQHF
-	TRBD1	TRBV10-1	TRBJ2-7	TGCGCCAGCAGTGAGTCGAAAAACAGGGGGCCTCTCTACGAGCAGTACTTC	CASSESKNRGPLYEQYF
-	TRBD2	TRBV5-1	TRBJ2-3	TGCGCCAGCAGTCCCGGAGTAGCGGGGGGAATGGGTACGCAGTATTTT	CASSPGVAGGMGTQYF
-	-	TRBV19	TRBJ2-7	TGTGCCAGTAGTATAGGCGGGGCATCCCATTACGAGCAGTACTTC	CASSIGGASHYEQYF
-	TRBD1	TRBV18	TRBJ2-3	TGTGCCAGCTCACCGCGACAGGGTTTTGGCACAGATACGCAGTATTTT	CASSPRQGFGTDTQYF
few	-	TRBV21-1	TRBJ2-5	TGTGCCAGCAGCAAAACTACCCCTACGACCGGGACACTCCAAGAGACCCAGTACTTC	CASSKTTPTTGTLQETQYF
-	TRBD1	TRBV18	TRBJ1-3	TGTGCCAGCTCACGACAGGGTGCTGGAAACACCATATATTTT	CASSRQGAGNTIYF
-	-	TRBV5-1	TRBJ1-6	TGCGCCAGCCCCGATTCACCCCTCCACTTT	CASPDSPLHF
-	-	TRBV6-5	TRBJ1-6	TGTGCCAGCAGTTACTCCCCGGACAGATTTAATTCACCCCTCCACTTT	CASSYSPDRFNSPLHF
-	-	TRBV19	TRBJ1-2	TGTGCCAGTAGTATTGACAACAACTATGGCTACACCTTC	CASSIDNNYGYTF
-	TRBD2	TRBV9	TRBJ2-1	TGTGCCAGCAGCGTAGGCGGGGGGGCCACAAATGAGCAGTTCTTC	CASSVGGGATNEQFF
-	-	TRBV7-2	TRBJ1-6	TGTGCCAGCAGCTCTGTTAATAATTCACCCCTCCACTTT	CASSSVNNSPLHF
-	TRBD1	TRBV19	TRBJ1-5	TGTGCCAGTAGTATCAGGGGGTCGGGCAATCAGCCCCAGCATTTT	CASSIRGSGNQPQHF
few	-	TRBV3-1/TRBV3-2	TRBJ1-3	TGTGCCAGCAGCCAAGACCCAATAGGGGGTCTGGGTTTCTCTGGAAACACCATATATTTT	CASSQDPIGGLGFSGNTIYF
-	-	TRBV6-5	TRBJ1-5	TGTGCCAGCGCCGGCAGGGAGGATCAGCCCCAGCATTTT	CASAGREDQPQHF
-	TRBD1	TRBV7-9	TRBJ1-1	TGTGCCAGCAGCTTCCGGGACAGGTTTTCTGAAGCTTTCTTT	CASSFRDRFSEAFF
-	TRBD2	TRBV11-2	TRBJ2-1	TGTGCCAGCAGCCAGGATAGCGGGGGGGGAAATGAGCAGTTCTTC	CASSQDSGGGNEQFF
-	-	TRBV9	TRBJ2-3	TGTGCCAGCAGGGTACCTCAGGAGGGGCCTGGGAGCACAGATACGCAGTATTTT	CASRVPQEGPGSTDTQYF
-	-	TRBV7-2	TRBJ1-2	TGTGCCAGCAGCTTACAGAAGACAGATTTCTATGGCTACACCTTC	CASSLQKTDFYGYTF
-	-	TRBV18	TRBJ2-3	TGTGCCAGCTCACTTGCGGGGGCCGGAGATACGCAGTATTTT	CASSLAGAGDTQYF